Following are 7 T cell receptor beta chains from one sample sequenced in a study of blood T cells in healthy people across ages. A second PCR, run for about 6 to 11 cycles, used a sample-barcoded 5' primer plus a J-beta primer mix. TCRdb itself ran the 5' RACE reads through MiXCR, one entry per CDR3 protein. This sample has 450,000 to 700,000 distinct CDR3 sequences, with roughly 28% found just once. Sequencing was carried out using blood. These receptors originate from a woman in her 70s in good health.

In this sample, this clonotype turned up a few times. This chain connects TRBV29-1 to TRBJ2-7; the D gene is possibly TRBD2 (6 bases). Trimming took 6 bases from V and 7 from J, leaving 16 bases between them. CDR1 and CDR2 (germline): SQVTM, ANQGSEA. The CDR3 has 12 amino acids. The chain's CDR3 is CSVADYAGEQYF. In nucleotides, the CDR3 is TGCAGCGTAGCGGACTACGCTGGAGAGCAGTACTTC.

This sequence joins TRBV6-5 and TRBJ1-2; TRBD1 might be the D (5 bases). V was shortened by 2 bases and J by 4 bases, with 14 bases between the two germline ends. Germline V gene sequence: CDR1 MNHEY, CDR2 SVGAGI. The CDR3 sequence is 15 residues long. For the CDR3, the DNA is TGTGCCAGCAGTTACGCCGCAGGGATCGGCTATGGCTACACCTTC. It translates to CASSYAAGIGYGYTF.

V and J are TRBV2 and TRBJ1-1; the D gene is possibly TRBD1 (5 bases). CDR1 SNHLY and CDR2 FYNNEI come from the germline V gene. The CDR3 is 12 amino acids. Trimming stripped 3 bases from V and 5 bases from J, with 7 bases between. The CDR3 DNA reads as TGTGCCAGCAGTGACGGGGGAACTGAAGCTTTCTTT. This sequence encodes CASSDGGTEAFF.

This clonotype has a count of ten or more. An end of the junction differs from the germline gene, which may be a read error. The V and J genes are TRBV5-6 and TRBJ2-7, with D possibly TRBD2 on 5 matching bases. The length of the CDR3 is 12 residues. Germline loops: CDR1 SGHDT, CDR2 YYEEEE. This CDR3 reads CASSLASGQPSF. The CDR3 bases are TGTGCCAGCAGCTTGGCCAGCGGTCAGCCTTCCTTC. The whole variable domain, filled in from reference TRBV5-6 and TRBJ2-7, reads DAGVTQSPTHLIKTRGQQVTLRCSPKSGHDTVSWYQQALGQGPQFIFQYYEEEERQRGNFPDRFSGHQFPNYSSELNVNALLLGDSALYLCASSLASGQPSFGPGTRLTVT.

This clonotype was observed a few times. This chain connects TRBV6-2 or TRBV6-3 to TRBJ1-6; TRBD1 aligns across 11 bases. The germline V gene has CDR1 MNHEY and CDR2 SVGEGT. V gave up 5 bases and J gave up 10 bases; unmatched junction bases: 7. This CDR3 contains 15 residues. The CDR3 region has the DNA TGTGCCAGCAGTGACCGGGACAGGGGGACATCACCCCTCCACTTT. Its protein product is CASSDRDRGTSPLHF.

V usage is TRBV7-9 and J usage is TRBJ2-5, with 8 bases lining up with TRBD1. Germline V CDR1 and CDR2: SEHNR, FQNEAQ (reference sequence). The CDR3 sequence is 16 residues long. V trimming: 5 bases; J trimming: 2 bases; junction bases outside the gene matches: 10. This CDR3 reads CASSTPSTGGQETQYF. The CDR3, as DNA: TGTGCCAGCAGCACCCCGAGCACAGGGGGTCAAGAGACCCAGTACTTC.

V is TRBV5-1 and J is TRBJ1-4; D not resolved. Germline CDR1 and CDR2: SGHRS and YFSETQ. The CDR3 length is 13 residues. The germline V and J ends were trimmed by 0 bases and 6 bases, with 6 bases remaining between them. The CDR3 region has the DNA TGCGCCAGCAGCTTGGCTCCGGATGAAAAACTGTTTTTT. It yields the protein CASSLAPDEKLFF.